The sample holds a few counts of the clone carrying this T cell receptor (beta chain). Antigen: not known. These data are taken from a study of blood T cells in healthy people across ages. On the study more broadly: Every two T cells gave about one barcoded beta molecule via template switching. Overall study results and limits: Unsorted PBMC input precluded a conclusive naive versus antigen-experienced comparison. Long-lived donors exceeded aged donors in naive CD4+ cells and diversity.

Around 9.5 milliliters of peripheral blood were drawn from each donor. With 5 bases removed from V and 5 bases from J, the gap between germline ends came to 12 bases. This CDR3 contains 13 residues. The germline V gene encodes CDR1 PRHDT and CDR2 FYEKMQ (reference sequence). Through a sample-barcoded 5' primer and a J-beta primer mix, a second PCR was run for about 6 to 12 cycles. TCRdb re-called the 5' RACE reads with MiXCR, one entry per CDR3 protein. This table holds roughly 1,500,000 distinct CDR3 sequences, around 39% found once. The genes are TRBV13 and TRBJ2-5; the D gene is possibly TRBD2 (5 bases). Input material: blood. This clonotype originated in a woman aged 18-29 years in good health. CDR3 loop: CASSPERGETQYF. The CDR3 DNA reads as TGTGCCAGCAGCCCCGAACGAGGGGAGACCCAGTACTTC.